This T cell receptor (beta chain) was captured by sequencing in a study of blood T cell repertoires in COVID-19 (dated by TCRdb to the early 2020s). The study in broad terms: Samples from collaborators originated in the United States, Italy and Spain and spanned both the acute and convalescent phases of COVID-19. The prospective study material was composed of cDNA or gDNA derived from T cells, B-cell-depleted T cells, or PBMCs. Subjects who had been exposed to COVID-19, were actively infected with it, or had recovered from it provided the deeply sampled blood TCRbeta repertoires that made up the dataset. A freely available public database, intended as a resource for researchers studying the immune response to SARS-CoV-2, is where the repertoires were released. Samples came from the ongoing ImmuneRACE study (first 160 participants) plus 1,254 subjects from 6 global collaborators. Sample metadata almost always included a de-identified subject ID, COVID-19 status, age in years and sex. Where HLA class I and class II types were available, the types were taken from metadata supplied by the sample provider, not from assay-based typing. The full study reports these points: How much clinical and demographic metadata was included differed by source and by participant, and the metadata was provided uncurated.

According to the germline V gene, CDR1 reads LGHNA and CDR2 reads YSLEER. There are 14 amino acids in the CDR3, from cysteine to phenylalanine inclusive. Left in the record is the CDR3 DNA by itself, 42 bases read in frame from the first base. V drops 2 bases and J drops 10 bases, leaving 17 bases in between. Collaborating institutions collected whole blood in K2EDTA tubes following their own protocols. For TCRbeta analysis, collaborators shipped samples in one of three forms: frozen whole blood, isolated PBMCs, or DNA extracted from either of those sample types. As to this clone: Its antigen remains unidentified. No base quality information exists; no much larger clone differs at one position.

TCRbeta CDR3 regions were amplified from genomic DNA using the immunoSEQ Assay, a bias-controlled multiplex PCR. As for the authors' bioinformatics: Within the assay, amplification of reference gene primers was used to estimate how many nucleated cells each sample contained. Sequence reads were collapsed and filtered to measure the absolute abundance of every unique TCRbeta CDR3 rearrangement. For each sample, productive Simpson clonality was calculated as the square root of Simpson's diversity index over productive rearrangements. The table comes from immuneACCESS by way of TCRdb, which keeps in-frame sequences with V and J called. Part of the clones is missing from these tables; in studies checked, under half for an unresolved V gene and the rest for unknown reasons. D and trimming come from the DNA, and the V and J calls and clone size come from that table. This sample gives 60,000 to 85,000 clones in total; over 75% of them show up just once. Jointly, the top ten make up over 25% of the sample.

The clonotype originates from a woman older than 75 with active or convalescent COVID-19. Sequenced material: peripheral blood. The rearranged chain carries TRBV4-3 and TRBJ1-1; perhaps TRBD1 is the D gene, with 5 bases matching. The CDR3 region has the sequence CASSQNRTPKGAFF. The nucleotides read TGCGCCAGCAGCCAAAACAGGACCCCCAAGGGAGCTTTCTTT.